One sample yielded the 14 T cell receptor beta chains listed below, sequenced in a study of PD-1 blockade in classical Hodgkin lymphoma. Clones were read by immunoSEQ multiplex PCR, and TCRdb kept only the in-frame ones, dropping some. The sample shows more than 140,000 clones, around four fifths of them seen only once. The patients all showed relapse after autologous stem cell transplantation, while their brentuximab vedotin exposure varied. The source material was peripheral blood mononuclear cells (PBMCs), sampled before the second cycle of nivolumab. Every receptor here comes from a human donor with classical Hodgkin lymphoma.

In its sample, this clone was seen once. The chain links TRBV7-2 to TRBJ2-7, with D perhaps matching TRBD2 (6 bases). Germline CDR1 is SGHTA and CDR2 is FQGNSA. V lost 5 bases to trimming and J lost 2 bases, with 13 bases between them. CDR3 length: 14 residues. CDR3 bases: TGTGCCAGCAGCCCCGGGAGAGAGGCCTACGAGCAGTACTTC. Translating it yields CASSPGREAYEQYF.

The chain uses TRBV27 and TRBJ2-7; 7 nucleotides agree with TRBD1. This CDR3 is 13 amino acids long. The V gene end was trimmed by 7 bases and the J gene end by 6 bases; junction bases not matched to a gene: 9. CDR1 is MNHEY and CDR2 is SMNVEV in the germline V gene (reference sequence). Written as DNA, the CDR3 is TGTGCCAGCACCTCTACGGCAGGGGGCGAGCAGTACTTC. Protein product: CASTSTAGGEQYF.

The rearrangement joins TRBV7-8 to TRBJ2-5; D gene uncertain. This CDR3 region has 15 residues. CDR1 SGHVS and CDR2 FQNEAQ come from the germline V gene. V was cut by 0 bases and J by 0 bases, with 8 bases left in between. The CDR3 region is CASSLAWLYQETQYF. The CDR3 nucleotides are TGTGCCAGCAGCTTAGCCTGGTTATACCAAGAGACCCAGTACTTC.

Worth noting for this clone: With only one base between it and a far larger clone, this is likely a read error. Other nucleotide sequences in the sample specify the same CDR3. This chain uses TRBV6-5 with TRBJ1-5; possible D gene TRBD1, 5 bases. Germline CDR1 reads MNHEY; CDR2 reads SVGAGI. The CDR3 is 13 amino acids. Trimming pared 9 bases from V and 4 bases from J, leaving 13 bases between. The CDR3 here is CASRNGGNQPQHF. The CDR3 DNA follows: TGTGCCAGTAGGAACGGGGGGAATCAGCCCCAGCATTTT.

V gene TRBV6-5 combines with J gene TRBJ2-7; 12 bases are shared with TRBD1. This CDR3 comprises 13 residues. Trimming took 6 bases from V and 6 from J; bases not matched to a gene: 3. Germline CDR1 is MNHEY and CDR2 is SVGAGI. This chain's CDR3 is CASRGQGASEQYF. CDR3 DNA: TGTGCCAGCAGGGGACAGGGGGCAAGCGAGCAGTACTTC.

This clone was detected only once. The chain is built from TRBV5-6 and TRBJ2-7; tentative D call: TRBD2 (5 bases). From germline, CDR1 is SGHDT and CDR2 YYEEEE. The CDR3 totals 15 residues. V gave up 5 bases and J gave up 3 bases, with 18 bases separating them. Here the CDR3 DNA reads TGTGCCAGCAGACCGCGGACGGTTGAGGGCTACGAGCAGTACTTC. Translated, it gives CASRPRTVEGYEQYF.

The chain couples TRBV6-5 to TRBJ2-7; the D gene is possibly TRBD1 (6 bases). V gave up 4 bases and J gave up 6 bases, with 19 bases separating them. Germline CDR1 MNHEY, CDR2 SVGAGI. The CDR3 is 15 amino acids. CDR3 sequence: CASSWGTRARGEQYF. The CDR3 nucleotides read TGTGCCAGCAGTTGGGGGACAAGGGCGAGGGGCGAGCAGTACTTC.

The chain is built from TRBV7-2 and TRBJ1-4; weak D call: TRBD1 (5 bases). The CDR3 consists of 15 residues. V lost 5 bases and J 7 bases, leaving 17 bases between the germline ends. Germline assignment: CDR1 SGHTA and CDR2 FQGNSA. CDR3 sequence (DNA): TGTGCCAGCAGCGACAGTGGGGCGCGCGGTGAAAAACTGTTTTTT. Residues: CASSDSGARGEKLFF.

The rearrangement joins TRBV6-5 to TRBJ1-4; D unresolved. The CDR3 contains 16 residues. The germline V gene encodes CDR1 MNHEY and CDR2 SVGAGI. Trimming pared 2 bases from V and 5 bases from J, leaving 15 bases between. The CDR3: CASSYRAGLTNEKLFF. The CDR3 DNA sequence: TGTGCCAGCAGTTACAGGGCAGGCCTAACAAATGAAAAACTGTTTTTT.

This clone was observed many times. This rearrangement joins TRBV19 to TRBJ2-7; TRBD1 or TRBD2 may be the D gene (6 bases each). There are 14 residues in the CDR3. Germline CDR1 LNHDA, CDR2 SQIVND (reference sequence). With 1 base removed from V and 2 bases from J, the gap between germline ends came to 9 bases. CDR3 sequence: CASSIGGGTYEQYF. For the CDR3, the DNA is TGTGCCAGTAGTATAGGAGGGGGGACCTACGAGCAGTACTTC.

The CDR3 is CASSFQRAAPYEQYF. The CDR3 nucleotides read TGCGCCAGCAGCTTTCAGCGGGCCGCTCCCTACGAGCAGTACTTC. This rearrangement joins TRBV5-1 to TRBJ2-7, with D perhaps TRBD2 (6 bases). CDR3 length equals 15 residues. The germline gives CDR1 SGHRS, CDR2 YFSETQ. V dropped 2 bases and J dropped 2 bases, with 14 bases sitting between them. Drawing the rest from reference TRBV5-1 and TRBJ2-7, the complete variable domain is KAGVTQTPRYLIKTRGQQVTLSCSPISGHRSVSWYQQTPGQGLQFLFEYFSETQRNKGNFPGRFSGRQFSNSRSEMNVSTLELGDSALYLCASSFQRAAPYEQYFGPGTRLTVT.

The genes are TRBV6-5 and TRBJ2-7, with 10 bases aligning to TRBD2. V was pared by 7 bases and J by 5 bases, with 11 bases of the junction left unmatched. Germline CDR1 reads MNHEY; CDR2 reads SVGAGI. The CDR3 runs 15 residues. The CDR3 region is CASNRLAGVLDEQYF. As DNA, the CDR3 is TGTGCCAGCAACCGGCTAGCGGGAGTTCTCGACGAGCAGTACTTC.

This clone appeared a single time. The chain employs TRBV5-1 and TRBJ2-2; D possibly corresponds to TRBD2 (5 bases). This CDR3 is built from 15 residues. In germline, CDR1 is SGHRS, CDR2 YFSETQ. The V end was cut by 4 bases, the J end by 0 bases, with 10 bases between. In nucleotides, the CDR3 is TGCGCCAGCAGCAGGACGGGAACGAACACCGGGGAGCTGTTTTTT. It specifies CASSRTGTNTGELFF. Combining the CDR3 with reference TRBV5-1 and TRBJ2-2 gives the whole variable domain KAGVTQTPRYLIKTRGQQVTLSCSPISGHRSVSWYQQTPGQGLQFLFEYFSETQRNKGNFPGRFSGRQFSNSRSEMNVSTLELGDSALYLCASSRTGTNTGELFFGEGSRLTVL.

This clone was recorded a few times. The V call is TRBV7-6, the J call TRBJ1-1, with D hard to call. Germline V lookup: CDR1 SGHVS, CDR2 FNYEAQ. The V and J ends lost 6 bases and 3 bases respectively, with 11 bases between them. The CDR3 has 13 residues. The CDR3: CASSLQVDTEAFF. The CDR3 nucleotides read TGTGCCAGCAGTCTCCAGGTGGACACTGAAGCTTTCTTT.